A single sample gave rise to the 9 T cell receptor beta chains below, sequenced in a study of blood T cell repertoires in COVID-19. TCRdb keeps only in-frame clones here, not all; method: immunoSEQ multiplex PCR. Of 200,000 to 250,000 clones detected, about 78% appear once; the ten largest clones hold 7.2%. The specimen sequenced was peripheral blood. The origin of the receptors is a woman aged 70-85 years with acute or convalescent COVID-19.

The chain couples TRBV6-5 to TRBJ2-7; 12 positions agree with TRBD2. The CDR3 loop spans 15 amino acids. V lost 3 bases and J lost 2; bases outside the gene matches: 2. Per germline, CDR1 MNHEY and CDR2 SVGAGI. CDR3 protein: CASSYGTSGPYEQYF. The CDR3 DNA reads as TGTGCCAGCAGTTATGGGACTAGCGGGCCCTACGAGCAGTACTTC.

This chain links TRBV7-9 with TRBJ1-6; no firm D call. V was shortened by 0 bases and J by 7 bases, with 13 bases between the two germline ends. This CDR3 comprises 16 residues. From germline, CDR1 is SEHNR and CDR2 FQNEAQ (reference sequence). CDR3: CASSLAPRGGNSPLHF. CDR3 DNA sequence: TGTGCCAGCAGCTTAGCCCCTAGAGGAGGCAATTCACCCCTCCACTTT. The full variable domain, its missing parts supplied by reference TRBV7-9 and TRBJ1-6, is DTGVSQNPRHKITKRGQNVTFRCDPISEHNRLYWYRQTLGQGPEFLTYFQNEAQLEKSRLLSDRFSAERPKGSFSTLEIQRTEQGDSAMYLCASSLAPRGGNSPLHFGNGTRLTVT.

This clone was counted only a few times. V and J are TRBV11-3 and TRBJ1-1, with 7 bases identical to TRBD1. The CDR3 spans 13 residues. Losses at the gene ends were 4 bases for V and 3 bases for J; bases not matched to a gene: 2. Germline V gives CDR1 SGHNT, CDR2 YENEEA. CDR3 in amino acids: CASSWDRHTEAFF. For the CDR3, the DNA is TGTGCCAGCAGCTGGGACAGACACACTGAAGCTTTCTTT.

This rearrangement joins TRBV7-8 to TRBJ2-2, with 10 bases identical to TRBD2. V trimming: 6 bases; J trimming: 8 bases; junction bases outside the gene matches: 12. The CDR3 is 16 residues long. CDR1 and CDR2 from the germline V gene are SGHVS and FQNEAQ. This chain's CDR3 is CASRRRTSGVKGELFF. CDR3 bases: TGTGCCAGCAGAAGAAGGACTAGCGGCGTTAAGGGGGAGCTGTTTTTT.

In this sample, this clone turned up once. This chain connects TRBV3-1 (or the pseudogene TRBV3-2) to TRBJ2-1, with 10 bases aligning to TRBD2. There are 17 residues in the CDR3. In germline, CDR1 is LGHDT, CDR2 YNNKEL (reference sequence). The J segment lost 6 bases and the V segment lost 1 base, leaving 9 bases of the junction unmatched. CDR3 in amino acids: CASSQGLGSGGANEQFF. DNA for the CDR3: TGTGCCAGCAGCCAAGGACTAGGAAGCGGGGGGGCCAATGAGCAGTTCTTC.

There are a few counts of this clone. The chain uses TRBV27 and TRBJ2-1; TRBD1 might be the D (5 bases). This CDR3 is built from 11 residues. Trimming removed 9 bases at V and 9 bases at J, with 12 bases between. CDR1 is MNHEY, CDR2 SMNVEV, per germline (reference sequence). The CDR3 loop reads CARDQGAEQFF. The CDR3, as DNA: TGTGCCAGAGACCAAGGGGCTGAGCAGTTCTTC.

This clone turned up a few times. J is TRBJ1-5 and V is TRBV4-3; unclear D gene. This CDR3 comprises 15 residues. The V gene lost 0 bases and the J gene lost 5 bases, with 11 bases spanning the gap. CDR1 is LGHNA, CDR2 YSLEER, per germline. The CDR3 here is CASSQDRGMDQPQHF. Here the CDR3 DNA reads TGCGCCAGCAGCCAAGATAGAGGGATGGATCAGCCCCAGCATTTT.

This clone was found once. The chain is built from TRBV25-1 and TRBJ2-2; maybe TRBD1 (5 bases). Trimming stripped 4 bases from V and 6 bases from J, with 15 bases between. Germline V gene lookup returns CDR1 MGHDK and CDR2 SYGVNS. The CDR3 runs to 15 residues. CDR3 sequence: CASSAARQGAGELFF. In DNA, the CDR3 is TGTGCCAGCAGTGCAGCGAGGCAGGGCGCCGGGGAGCTGTTTTTT.

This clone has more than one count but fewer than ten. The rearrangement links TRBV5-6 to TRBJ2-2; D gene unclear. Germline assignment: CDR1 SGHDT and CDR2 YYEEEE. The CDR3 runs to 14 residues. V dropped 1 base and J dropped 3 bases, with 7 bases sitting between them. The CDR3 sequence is CASSLPSDTGELFF. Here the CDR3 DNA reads TGTGCCAGCAGCTTGCCGTCGGACACCGGGGAGCTGTTTTTT. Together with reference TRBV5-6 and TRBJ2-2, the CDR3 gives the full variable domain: DAGVTQSPTHLIKTRGQQVTLRCSPKSGHDTVSWYQQALGQGPQFIFQYYEEEERQRGNFPDRFSGHQFPNYSSELNVNALLLGDSALYLCASSLPSDTGELFFGEGSRLTVL.